This T cell receptor beta chain was sequenced in a study of blood T cell repertoires in COVID-19. In the original workflow: It was from reference gene primer amplification that nucleated cell counts were estimated. Profiling relied on immunoSEQ multiplex PCR, and the TCRdb table lists in-frame clones only, not all of them. The DNA gave D and trimming, while V, J and clone size come from that table. The sample consists of approximately 100,000 clones, over 80% of them appearing once. V gave up 6 bases and J gave up 4 bases, with 12 bases separating them. Germline CDR1 and CDR2: MNHEY and SVGAGI. The CDR3 spans 13 residues.

The TCR was taken from a human donor in a cohort sampled during active COVID-19. This sequence joins TRBV6-5 and TRBJ1-2; no firm D call. Sequencing was performed on peripheral blood. DNA for the CDR3: TGTGCCAGCAGCCCAATGAGTACCTATGGCTACACCTTC. Translation: CASSPMSTYGYTF.